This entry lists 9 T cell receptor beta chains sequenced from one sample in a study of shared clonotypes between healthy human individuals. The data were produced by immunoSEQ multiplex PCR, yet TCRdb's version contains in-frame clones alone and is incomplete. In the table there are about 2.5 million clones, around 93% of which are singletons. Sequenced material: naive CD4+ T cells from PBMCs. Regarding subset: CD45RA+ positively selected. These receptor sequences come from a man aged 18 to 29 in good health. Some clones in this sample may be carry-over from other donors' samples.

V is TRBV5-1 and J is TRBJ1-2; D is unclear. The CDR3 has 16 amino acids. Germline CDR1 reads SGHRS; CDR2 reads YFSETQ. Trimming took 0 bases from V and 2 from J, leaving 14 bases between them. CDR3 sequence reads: CASSLVSGVVNYGYTF. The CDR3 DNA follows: TGCGCCAGCAGCTTGGTGTCGGGAGTAGTCAACTATGGCTACACCTTC. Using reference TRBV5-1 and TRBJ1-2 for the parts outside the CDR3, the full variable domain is KAGVTQTPRYLIKTRGQQVTLSCSPISGHRSVSWYQQTPGQGLQFLFEYFSETQRNKGNFPGRFSGRQFSNSRSEMNVSTLELGDSALYLCASSLVSGVVNYGYTFGSGTRLTVV.

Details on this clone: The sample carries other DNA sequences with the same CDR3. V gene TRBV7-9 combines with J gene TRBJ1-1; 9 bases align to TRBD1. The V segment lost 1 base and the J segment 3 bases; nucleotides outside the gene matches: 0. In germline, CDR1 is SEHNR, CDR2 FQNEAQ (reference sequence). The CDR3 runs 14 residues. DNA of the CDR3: TGTGCCAGCAGCTTAGGACAGGGGGACACTGAAGCTTTCTTT. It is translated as CASSLGQGDTEAFF.

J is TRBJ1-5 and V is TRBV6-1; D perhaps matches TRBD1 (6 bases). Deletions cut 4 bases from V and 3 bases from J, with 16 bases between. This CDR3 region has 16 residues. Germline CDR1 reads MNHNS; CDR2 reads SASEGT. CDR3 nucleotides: TGTGCCAGCAGTGCCCAACCGCAGGGGAACAATCAGCCCCAGCATTTT. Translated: CASSAQPQGNNQPQHF.

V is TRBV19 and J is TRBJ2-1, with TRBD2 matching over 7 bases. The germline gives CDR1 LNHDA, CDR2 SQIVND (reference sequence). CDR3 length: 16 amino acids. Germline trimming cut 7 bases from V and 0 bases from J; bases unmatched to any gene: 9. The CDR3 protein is CASTSWGGSSYNEQFF. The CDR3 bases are TGTGCCAGTACCTCCTGGGGCGGGAGCTCCTACAATGAGCAGTTCTTC.

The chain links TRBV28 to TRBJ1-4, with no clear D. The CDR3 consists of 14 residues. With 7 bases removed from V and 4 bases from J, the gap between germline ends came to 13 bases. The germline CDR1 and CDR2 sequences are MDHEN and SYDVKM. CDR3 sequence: CASTTGRYNEKLFF. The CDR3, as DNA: TGTGCCAGCACTACCGGACGGTATAATGAAAAACTGTTTTTT. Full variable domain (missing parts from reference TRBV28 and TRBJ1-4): DVKVTQSSRYLVKRTGEKVFLECVQDMDHENMFWYRQDPGLGLRLIYFSYDVKMKEKGDIPEGYSVSREKKERFSLILESASTNQTSMYLCASTTGRYNEKLFFGSGTQLSVL.

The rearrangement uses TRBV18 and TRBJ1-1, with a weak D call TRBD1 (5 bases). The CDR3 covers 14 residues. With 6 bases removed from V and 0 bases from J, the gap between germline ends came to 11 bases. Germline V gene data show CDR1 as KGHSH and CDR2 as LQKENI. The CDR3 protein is CASSRDSLNTEAFF. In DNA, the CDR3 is TGTGCCAGCTCCCGGGACTCTTTGAACACTGAAGCTTTCTTT. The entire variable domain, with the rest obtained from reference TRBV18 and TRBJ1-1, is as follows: NAGVMQNPRHLVRRRGQEARLRCSPMKGHSHVYWYRQLPEEGLKFMVYLQKENIIDESGMPKERFSAEFPKEGPSILRIQQVVRGDSAAYFCASSRDSLNTEAFFGQGTRLTVV.

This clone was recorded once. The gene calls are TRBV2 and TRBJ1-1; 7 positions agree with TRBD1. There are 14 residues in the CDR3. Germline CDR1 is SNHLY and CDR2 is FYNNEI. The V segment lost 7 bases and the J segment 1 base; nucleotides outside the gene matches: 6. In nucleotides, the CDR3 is TGTGCCAGCACCCTAGACAGGGCGAACACTGAAGCTTTCTTT. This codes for CASTLDRANTEAFF.

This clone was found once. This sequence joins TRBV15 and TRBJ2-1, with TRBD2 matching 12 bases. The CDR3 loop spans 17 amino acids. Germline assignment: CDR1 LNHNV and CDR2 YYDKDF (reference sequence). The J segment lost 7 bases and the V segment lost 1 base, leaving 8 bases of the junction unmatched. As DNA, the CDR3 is TGTGCCACCAGCAGAGCTTCCGGACTAGCGGGATTGAATGAGCAGTTCTTC. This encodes CATSRASGLAGLNEQFF.

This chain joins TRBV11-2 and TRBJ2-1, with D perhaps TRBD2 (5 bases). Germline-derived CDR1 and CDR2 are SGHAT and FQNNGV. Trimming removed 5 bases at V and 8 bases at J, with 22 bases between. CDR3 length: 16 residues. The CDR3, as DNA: TGTGCCAGCAGCACAAACCTGGACTCCCAGAGATATGAGCAGTTCTTC. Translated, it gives CASSTNLDSQRYEQFF.